This TCR beta chain came from a study of control samples from healthy donors and cancer patients. Generated by immunoSEQ multiplex PCR, the TCRdb table keeps only in-frame clones and is missing some. The sample includes 130,000 or so clones, about 90% of them seen just once. The V and J ends lost 4 bases and 4 bases respectively, with 13 bases between them. The CDR3 has 15 residues. Looked up from germline, CDR1 is ENHRY and CDR2 is SYGVKD. This chain joins TRBV10-3 and TRBJ1-4; a weak D match, TRBD1 (6 bases). The sequencing sample was made of blood. This clonotype originated in a man between 18 and 35 years old in good health. For the CDR3, the DNA is TGTGCCATCAGTGGCCGTAGGGGGGTTAATGAAAAACTGTTTTTT. Translated, it gives CAISGRRGVNEKLFF.